One and the same sample provided the 27 T cell receptor beta chains below, sequenced in a study of neurological immune-mediated disorders. TCRdb re-analysed the 5' RACE reads in MiXCR, keeping a single row per CDR3 protein. The repertoire has roughly 62,000 distinct CDR3 sequences, about 10% of them found once; the top ten carry less than 2%. What was sequenced was PBMCs. The source of these receptors is a man in his sixties in good health.

There are many counts of this clonotype. The chain employs TRBV12-3 or TRBV12-4 and TRBJ1-6; tentatively, D is TRBD1 (5 bases). Trimming left V 5 bases short and J 10 bases short, with 18 bases between. The CDR3 runs 15 residues. CDR3 DNA: TGTGCCAGCAGTCCCCTGTCAGGGCGAATGTCACCCCTCCACTTT. Its protein is CASSPLSGRMSPLHF.

The sample holds one count of this clonotype. The chain has TRBV7-9 and TRBJ2-7; TRBD1 matches 9 bases. V was pared by 3 bases and J by 3 bases, with 3 bases of the junction left unmatched. Germline CDR1 is SEHNR and CDR2 is FQNEAQ (reference sequence). CDR3 size: 14 residues. The CDR3 nucleotides read TGTGCCAGCAGCTTGGGACAGGGAATCTACGAGCAGTACTTC. This gives the protein CASSLGQGIYEQYF.

This chain connects TRBV18 to TRBJ2-5, with a tentative D call TRBD1 (6 bases). Germline-derived CDR1 and CDR2 are KGHSH and LQKENI. V lost 3 bases to trimming and J lost 2 bases, with 13 bases between them. This CDR3 has 15 residues. The CDR3, as DNA: TGTGCCAGCTCACCTCAGGGGAAGTTGCAAGAGACCCAGTACTTC. As protein: CASSPQGKLQETQYF.

There are many counts of this clonotype. The rearrangement links TRBV7-9 to TRBJ2-7; 11 bases agree with TRBD1. CDR1 is SEHNR and CDR2 is FQNEAQ in the germline V gene (reference sequence). The V segment lost 7 bases and the J segment 1 base; nucleotides outside the gene matches: 3. The CDR3 contains 14 residues. CDR3 bases: TGTGCCAGCATCCGGGACAGGGGGTCCTACGAGCAGTACTTC. Its translation: CASIRDRGSYEQYF.

This clonotype occurred many times. The chain uses TRBV28 and TRBJ1-6; D gene uncertain. From germline, CDR1 is MDHEN and CDR2 SYDVKM. There are 15 residues in the CDR3. V was shortened by 10 bases and J by 7 bases, with 20 bases between the two germline ends. The CDR3 DNA reads as TGTGCCACCCAGATAATCACAGTTTTGAATTCACCCCTCCACTTT. It yields the protein CATQIITVLNSPLHF. Full variable domain (missing parts from reference TRBV28 and TRBJ1-6): DVKVTQSSRYLVKRTGEKVFLECVQDMDHENMFWYRQDPGLGLRLIYFSYDVKMKEKGDIPEGYSVSREKKERFSLILESASTNQTSMYLCATQIITVLNSPLHFGNGTRLTVT.

This clonotype showed up many times. This chain connects TRBV6-1 to TRBJ1-2; D is unresolved. V was clipped by 10 bases and J by 1 base, with 10 bases between them. The CDR3 extends over 12 amino acids. Germline values: CDR1 MNHNS, CDR2 SASEGT. The CDR3 coding sequence is TGTGCCATCCTAAAGGATAACTATGGCTACACCTTC. Amino acids: CAILKDNYGYTF.

This clonotype showed up many times. J is TRBJ2-2 and V is TRBV4-3; 8 bases match TRBD1. The ends lost 0 bases at V and 3 bases at J; junction bases unmatched: 3. CDR1 and CDR2 (germline): LGHNA, YSLEER. The CDR3 is 16 amino acids. Here the CDR3 DNA reads TGCGCCAGCAGCCAAGAGGGACAGGTGTACACCGGGGAGCTGTTTTTT. Translating it yields CASSQEGQVYTGELFF.

This clonotype was recorded many times. Germline and junction disagree at one end, which may indicate a read error. V is TRBV20-1 and J is TRBJ2-7; D is uncertain. The CDR3 loop spans 13 amino acids. CDR1 and CDR2 from the germline V gene are DFQATT and SNEGSKA (reference sequence). DNA for the CDR3: TGCAGCGCTACCCACTCCGGGTCCTACGAGCAGTACTTC. It encodes CSATHSGSYEQYF.

This clonotype occurred many times. This rearrangement joins TRBV5-1 to TRBJ2-7; 10 nucleotides match TRBD2. This CDR3 region has 16 residues. CDR1 is SGHRS and CDR2 is YFSETQ in the germline V gene. V was pared by 4 bases and J by 3 bases, with 10 bases of the junction left unmatched. The CDR3 loop is CASSDKLAGGIYEQYF. In DNA form, the CDR3 reads TGCGCCAGCAGCGATAAGTTAGCGGGGGGTATCTACGAGCAGTACTTC. Combining the CDR3 with reference TRBV5-1 and TRBJ2-7 gives the whole variable domain KAGVTQTPRYLIKTRGQQVTLSCSPISGHRSVSWYQQTPGQGLQFLFEYFSETQRNKGNFPGRFSGRQFSNSRSEMNVSTLELGDSALYLCASSDKLAGGIYEQYFGPGTRLTVT.

At least ten counts were recorded for this clonotype. The rearrangement joins TRBV7-2 to TRBJ2-5, with 11 bases aligning to TRBD1. V shed 7 bases and J 4 bases; nucleotides not matched to a gene: 17. The CDR3 consists of 18 residues. Germline assignment: CDR1 SGHTA and CDR2 FQGNSA. The CDR3 sequence is CASKTGQGAHALSETQYF. The CDR3 DNA reads TGTGCCAGCAAAACCGGACAGGGGGCGCATGCTTTGTCAGAGACCCAGTACTTC.

There are many counts of this clonotype. CDR3 loop: CASSPDRLNTEAFF. CDR3 nucleotide sequence: TGTGCCAGCTCACCAGACCGATTGAACACTGAAGCTTTCTTT. The genes are TRBV18 and TRBJ1-1; D is ambiguous. V was shortened by 2 bases and J by 0 bases, with 7 bases between the two germline ends. Germline CDR1 is KGHSH and CDR2 is LQKENI. The CDR3 loop spans 14 amino acids.

This clonotype was recorded at least ten times. The V call is TRBV7-2, the J call TRBJ2-7; D assignment may be TRBD1 or TRBD2 (5 bases each). The CDR3 contains 14 residues. Looked up from germline, CDR1 is SGHTA and CDR2 is FQGNSA. V shed 1 base and J shed 2 bases, with 9 bases lying between them. Written as DNA, the CDR3 is TGTGCCAGCAGCTTAGGGGACGGAGCCTACGAGCAGTACTTC. Translation gives CASSLGDGAYEQYF. Combining the CDR3 with reference TRBV7-2 and TRBJ2-7 gives the whole variable domain GAGVSQSPSNKVTEKGKDVELRCDPISGHTALYWYRQSLGQGLEFLIYFQGNSAPDKSGLPSDRFSAERTGGSVSTLTIQRTQQEDSAVYLCASSLGDGAYEQYFGPGTRLTVT.

This clonotype has a count of ten or more. V is TRBV10-1 and J is TRBJ2-2; D unresolved. The CDR3 covers 15 residues. The V end was cut by 2 bases, the J end by 5 bases, with 12 bases between. Germline loops: CDR1 WNHNN, CDR2 SYGVQD (reference sequence). DNA of the CDR3: TGCGCCAGCAGTGAGGAGGCGAGCCGTACCGGGGAGCTGTTTTTT. It specifies CASSEEASRTGELFF.

This clonotype was seen many times. The V and J genes are TRBV20-1 and TRBJ2-3; tentative D call: TRBD2 (5 bases). The CDR3 is made up of 13 amino acids. The germline V gene encodes CDR1 DFQATT and CDR2 SNEGSKA (reference sequence). The CDR3 DNA reads TGCAGCCCGGGGTCGGTGAGCACAGATACGCAGTATTTT. Its protein product is CSPGSVSTDTQYF.

Comment on this clonotype: With a much larger clone just one base away, this may be a read error. The chain links TRBV5-1 to TRBJ2-2, with TRBD1 matching over 9 bases. This CDR3 has 17 residues. Germline V gene data show CDR1 as SGHRS and CDR2 as YFSETQ. CDR3 bases: TGCGCCAGCAGCTTGGCGGGACAGGGCTTAAACACCGGGGATCTGTTTTTT. It yields the protein CASSLAGQGLNTGDLFF.

This clonotype was counted ten times or more. The CDR3 spells CASSPDPGETQYF. The CDR3 DNA is TGTGCCAGCTCACCGGACCCAGGGGAGACCCAGTACTTC. The genes are TRBV18 and TRBJ2-5; D is perhaps TRBD1 (5 bases). Trimming took 3 bases from V and 5 from J, leaving 10 bases between them. The CDR3 totals 13 residues. CDR1 and CDR2 (germline): KGHSH, LQKENI.

This clonotype was picked up many times. The chain has TRBV5-1 and TRBJ1-1; perhaps TRBD1 as D (6 bases). Germline V CDR1 and CDR2: SGHRS, YFSETQ. Trimming stripped 2 bases from V and 11 bases from J, with 13 bases between. The CDR3 sequence is 12 residues long. The CDR3 DNA sequence: TGCGCCAGCAGCTTCAACGGGGGCTTGGCTTTCTTT. Translated: CASSFNGGLAFF. Full variable domain (outside the CDR3, taken from reference TRBV5-1 and TRBJ1-1): KAGVTQTPRYLIKTRGQQVTLSCSPISGHRSVSWYQQTPGQGLQFLFEYFSETQRNKGNFPGRFSGRQFSNSRSEMNVSTLELGDSALYLCASSFNGGLAFFGQGTRLTVV.

The table lists this clonotype with many counts. This chain links TRBV6-5 with TRBJ1-4, with D unresolved. The CDR3 sequence is 12 residues long. The V gene lost 10 bases and the J gene lost 1 base, with 7 bases spanning the gap. Germline V CDR1 and CDR2: MNHEY, SVGAGI. This CDR3 reads CATRRTNEKLFF. The CDR3 coding sequence is TGTGCCACCCGTCGAACTAATGAAAAACTGTTTTTT.

This clonotype was counted many times. The CDR3 DNA reads TGTGCCAGCAGTGAACCGAGGGCCTTTGGTGAAGCTTTCTTT. Protein sequence: CASSEPRAFGEAFF. The chain has TRBV6-1 and TRBJ1-1, with no clear D. The germline V gene encodes CDR1 MNHNS and CDR2 SASEGT. This CDR3 has 14 amino acids. The V gene lost 2 bases and the J gene lost 7 bases, with 14 bases spanning the gap.

This clonotype occurred many times. The rearrangement links TRBV7-2 to TRBJ2-1; D is unresolved. Per germline, CDR1 SGHTA and CDR2 FQGNSA. Trimming took 3 bases from V and 1 from J, leaving 13 bases between them. This CDR3 comprises 16 residues. CDR3 residues: CASSFSTSASYNEQFF. The CDR3 nucleotides read TGTGCCAGCAGCTTCTCAACATCGGCTTCCTACAATGAGCAGTTCTTC.

This clonotype was observed many times. This chain uses TRBV27 with TRBJ1-5, with a tentative D call TRBD1 (5 bases). V was pared by 2 bases and J by 6 bases, with 11 bases between. Germline V gene lookup returns CDR1 MNHEY and CDR2 SMNVEV (reference sequence). There are 14 residues in the CDR3. The CDR3 sequence is CASSLTGGSQPQHF. The DNA of the CDR3 is TGTGCCAGCAGTTTAACTGGGGGAAGTCAGCCCCAGCATTTT.

This clonotype was observed at least ten times. The chain couples TRBV27 to TRBJ2-7; 7 bases align to TRBD1. The CDR3 consists of 13 residues. V gave up 2 bases and J gave up 4 bases; unmatched junction bases: 2. Germline V gene sequence: CDR1 MNHEY, CDR2 SMNVEV (reference sequence). In DNA form, the CDR3 reads TGTGCCAGCAGTTTAAGGGGGCGGTACGAGCAGTACTTC. It translates to CASSLRGRYEQYF.

V gene TRBV7-2 combines with J gene TRBJ1-5; tentative D call: TRBD1 (6 bases). V dropped 1 base and J dropped 15 bases, with 13 bases sitting between them. CDR1 SGHTA and CDR2 FQGNSA come from the germline V gene. The CDR3 runs 12 residues. This chain's CDR3 is CASSLEGVPRHF. The DNA for the CDR3 is TGTGCCAGCAGCTTAGAGGGGGTCCCCAGGCATTTT.

This clonotype was detected ten times or more. V usage is TRBV19 and J usage is TRBJ1-1; no clear D. Germline CDR1 and CDR2: LNHDA and SQIVND (reference sequence). The CDR3 has 11 residues. Trimming took off 5 bases at V and 8 bases at J, with 9 bases between the two ends. The CDR3 region has the DNA TGTGCCAGTAGTGGCACAGCAGAAGCTTTCTTT. It encodes CASSGTAEAFF.

This clonotype occurred many times. The rearrangement uses TRBV5-6 and TRBJ2-3, with D possibly matching TRBD2 (6 bases). V gave up 6 bases and J gave up 3 bases, with 8 bases separating them. This CDR3 region has 12 residues. Per germline, CDR1 SGHDT and CDR2 YYEEEE. This CDR3 reads CASTAGTDTQYF. CDR3 in DNA: TGTGCCAGCACCGCGGGGACAGATACGCAGTATTTT. Supplemented by reference TRBV5-6 and TRBJ2-3, the full variable domain reads DAGVTQSPTHLIKTRGQQVTLRCSPKSGHDTVSWYQQALGQGPQFIFQYYEEEERQRGNFPDRFSGHQFPNYSSELNVNALLLGDSALYLCASTAGTDTQYFGPGTRLTVL.

This clonotype was seen more than once but under ten times. The chain combines TRBV6-2 or TRBV6-3 with TRBJ2-3; 9 positions match TRBD2. The CDR3 consists of 18 residues. Germline CDR1 MNHEY, CDR2 SVGEGT. Unmatched junction bases numbered 13, after V lost 2 bases and J lost 4 bases. CDR3 loop: CASSYAASGVFGSDTQYF. In DNA form, the CDR3 reads TGTGCCAGCAGTTACGCGGCTAGCGGGGTCTTTGGCTCAGATACGCAGTATTTT.

This chain links TRBV6-6 with TRBJ1-2, with D maybe TRBD1 (5 bases). Germline lookup yields CDR1 MNHNY and CDR2 SVGAGI (reference sequence). The CDR3 covers 12 residues. Trimming stripped 2 bases from V and 13 bases from J, with 14 bases between. The CDR3 sequence is CASSYEGHQSTF. Written as DNA, the CDR3 is TGTGCCAGCAGTTACGAGGGGCACCAAAGCACCTTC.